What follows describes a single T cell receptor beta chain. Antigen: not known. The sample belongs to a study of cytomegalovirus exposure and HLA in healthy donors. About the study: In a later analysis, the roughly 120 validation repertoires were reported to have used the same platform as the roughly 730 first-cohort repertoires. The study's findings and limits: Usually a TCR sequence was rare, but some public TCRs were found in many donors. CMV antigen specificity was confirmed in vitro for a few CMV-associated chains.

Only in-frame clones appear in the TCRdb table, and some are missing; sequencing was by immunoSEQ multiplex PCR. This sample yields hundreds of thousands of clones, of which about 90% are seen a single time; 12% belongs to the top ten. The CDR3 covers 14 residues. Trimming pared 5 bases from V and 7 bases from J, leaving 15 bases between. Germline V gene lookup returns CDR1 MNHEY and CDR2 SMNVEV (reference sequence). Material for sequencing was PBMCs. The V gene is TRBV27, the J gene TRBJ2-1; weak D call: TRBD2 (6 bases). The receptor was isolated from a man between 18 and 35 years old in good health and CMV-seropositive. CDR3 in DNA: TGTGCCAGCAGTCACCGGGACTGGGCGAATGAGCAGTTCTTC. This sequence encodes CASSHRDWANEQFF.